The 29 T cell receptor beta chains listed next were all sequenced from one sample in a study of blood T cell repertoires in COVID-19. Here immunoSEQ multiplex PCR was the method, and the copy in TCRdb shows in-frame clones only, minus some. The sample carries 220,000 or so clones, 85% to 90% recorded once. Sequencing was performed on PBMCs or T cells enriched from blood (not recorded which). Receptors originate from a woman under 30 in a cohort exposed to, infected with or recovered from COVID-19 (not recorded which).

This clone occurred a few times. Within the sample, other DNA sequences also encode this same CDR3. The genes are TRBV19 and TRBJ1-1; 9 nucleotides line up with TRBD1. There are 14 residues in the CDR3. J was trimmed by 2 bases and V by 3 bases; bases with no gene match: 1. Germline CDR1 and CDR2: LNHDA and SQIVND (reference sequence). Written as DNA, the CDR3 is TGTGCCAGTAGTATGACAGGGGGTAACACTGAAGCTTTCTTT. It encodes CASSMTGGNTEAFF.

This chain uses TRBV18 with TRBJ2-3; TRBD1 aligns across 10 bases. The ends lost 5 bases at V and 6 bases at J; junction bases unmatched: 14. The CDR3 totals 17 residues. CDR1 is KGHSH, CDR2 LQKENI, per germline. The CDR3 loop is CASSSIRDRGGGDTQYF. DNA of the CDR3: TGTGCCAGCTCATCTATCCGGGACAGGGGAGGAGGGGATACGCAGTATTTT.

This clone came up once. In DNA, the CDR3 is TGTGCCAGCAGCCTATACCCCGGGACAGAGTTCTATGGCTACACCTTC. The encoded protein is CASSLYPGTEFYGYTF. The genes are TRBV2 and TRBJ1-2, with 7 bases aligning to TRBD1. The V segment lost 6 bases and the J segment 4 bases; nucleotides outside the gene matches: 14. The germline gives CDR1 SNHLY, CDR2 FYNNEI. The CDR3 totals 16 residues.

The rearrangement links TRBV29-1 to TRBJ1-1; D is uncertain. The CDR3 extends over 13 amino acids. The V gene's germline CDR1 is SQVTM and CDR2 ANQGSEA. V lost 6 bases and J 6 bases, leaving 17 bases between the germline ends. CDR3 sequence: CSVAGRADPEAFF. As DNA, the CDR3 is TGCAGCGTGGCTGGGAGGGCCGACCCTGAAGCTTTCTTT.

The chain recombines TRBV5-1 with TRBJ2-3; tentative D call: TRBD1 (6 bases). The V end was cut by 0 bases, the J end by 1 base, with 12 bases between. CDR1 and CDR2 from the germline V gene are SGHRS and YFSETQ. The CDR3 totals 16 residues. CDR3 protein: CASSLGTAFGTDTQYF. The CDR3 bases are TGCGCCAGCAGCTTGGGGACAGCCTTCGGCACAGATACGCAGTATTTT.

V and J are TRBV6-5 and TRBJ1-2, with D perhaps matching TRBD1 (6 bases). Germline CDR1 reads MNHEY; CDR2 reads SVGAGI. The CDR3 runs to 15 residues. V was clipped by 5 bases and J by 2 bases, with 15 bases between them. The CDR3 nucleotides read TGTGCCAGCAGTACTCACCTACAGGGAAACTATGGCTACACCTTC. Translating gives CASSTHLQGNYGYTF.

The V gene is TRBV2, the J gene TRBJ1-1; 10 bases map to TRBD1. The CDR3 is 14 amino acids. Looked up from germline, CDR1 is SNHLY and CDR2 is FYNNEI. The J segment lost 3 bases and the V segment lost 5 bases, leaving 3 bases of the junction unmatched. The CDR3 reads CASSSGQGDTEAFF. CDR3 in DNA: TGTGCCAGCAGTAGCGGACAGGGGGACACTGAAGCTTTCTTT.

The sample holds one count of this clone. The rearrangement joins TRBV4-2 to TRBJ2-3, with a tentative D call TRBD1 (6 bases). From germline, CDR1 is LGHNA and CDR2 YNFKEQ. Between the trimmed V and J ends, which lost 4 bases and 2 bases, there was a span of 19 bases. The CDR3 loop spans 17 amino acids. In DNA, the CDR3 is TGTGCCAGCAGCCGCCAATGGGGGCCTGAGAACACAGATACGCAGTATTTT. It translates to CASSRQWGPENTDTQYF.

This clone is a singleton in its sample. This chain links TRBV10-3 with TRBJ1-2; the D gene is possibly TRBD1 (6 bases). There are 11 residues in the CDR3. CDR1 is ENHRY, CDR2 SYGVKD, per germline. V was pared by 11 bases and J by 4 bases, with 11 bases between. CDR3 nucleotide sequence: TGTGCCGTCGGGGGGGCCTATGGCTACACCTTC. Amino acid sequence: CAVGGAYGYTF.

The chain recombines TRBV14 with TRBJ2-7, with 11 bases that match TRBD2. The CDR3 is 16 amino acids. Germline CDR1 reads SGHDN; CDR2 reads FVKESK. V shed 5 bases and J 1 base; nucleotides not matched to a gene: 7. Here the CDR3 DNA reads TGTGCCAGCAGCTTCCGGACTAGCGGGCTGTCCTACGAGCAGTACTTC. Amino acids: CASSFRTSGLSYEQYF.

V usage is TRBV6-5 and J usage is TRBJ1-2, with 9 bases fitting TRBD1. Trimming removed 0 bases from V and 7 bases from J; junction bases left unmatched: 6. This CDR3 has 15 residues. Germline CDR1 is MNHEY and CDR2 is SVGAGI. In DNA, the CDR3 is TGTGCCAGCAGTTACTCCGCACAGGGGGCGGCTGGCTACACCTTC. This codes for CASSYSAQGAAGYTF.

This chain links TRBV3-1 (or the pseudogene TRBV3-2) with TRBJ1-3, with D perhaps matching TRBD1 (5 bases). The V and J ends lost 5 bases and 0 bases respectively, with 11 bases between them. Germline V gives CDR1 LGHDT, CDR2 YNNKEL (reference sequence). The CDR3 is made up of 15 amino acids. DNA for the CDR3: TGTGCCAGCAGCTCGACAGCCGTCTCTGGAAACACCATATATTTT. Translated, it gives CASSSTAVSGNTIYF.

V and J are TRBV28 and TRBJ1-5; tentative D call: TRBD1 (5 bases). CDR1 is MDHEN, CDR2 SYDVKM, per germline. This CDR3 is built from 17 residues. Trimming cost V 6 bases and J 0 bases, with 18 bases left between them. The CDR3, as DNA: TGTGCCAGCAGCCAAGGGGTCCTCGGTACTAGCAATCAGCCCCAGCATTTT. Translating gives CASSQGVLGTSNQPQHF.

The CDR3 region has the DNA TGTGCCAGCAGCTTAGTGTGGGAGCCTAATGGCTACACCTTC. Translation gives CASSLVWEPNGYTF. The chain carries TRBV7-9 and TRBJ1-2; no clear D. Between the trimmed V and J ends, which lost 1 base and 6 bases, there was a span of 12 bases. Germline V CDR1 and CDR2: SEHNR, FQNEAQ (reference sequence). CDR3 length equals 14 residues.

The rearrangement links TRBV10-1 to TRBJ2-1; tentative D call: TRBD2 (5 bases). Trimming shortened V by 7 bases and J by 9 bases, and 16 bases separated the two germline ends. Germline-derived CDR1 and CDR2 are WNHNN and SYGVQD (reference sequence). The CDR3 has 13 amino acids. CDR3 nucleotide sequence: TGCGCCAGCATTCTTCAGACCCTAGCTGAGCAGTTCTTC. Translating gives CASILQTLAEQFF.

In this sample, this clone turned up once. The J gene is TRBJ1-6, the V gene TRBV2; no firm D call. The CDR3 consists of 13 residues. The germline CDR1 and CDR2 sequences are SNHLY and FYNNEI. Deletions cut 8 bases from V and 1 base from J, with 6 bases between. The CDR3 coding sequence is TGTGCCAGCTTCCTATCCTATAATTCACCCCTCCACTTT. This encodes CASFLSYNSPLHF.

The rearrangement joins TRBV29-1 to TRBJ2-5; TRBD2 is a possible D gene (5 bases). The V end lost 4 bases, the J end lost 5 bases, and 5 bases lay between the germline ends. There are 10 residues in the CDR3. Germline V CDR1 and CDR2: SQVTM, ANQGSEA. CDR3: CSVGEETQYF. The CDR3 nucleotides are TGCAGCGTTGGGGAGGAGACCCAGTACTTC.

This CDR3 is CASSGQTGYNSPLHF. CDR3 DNA: TGTGCCAGCAGCGGACAGACGGGATATAATTCACCCCTCCACTTT. This chain joins TRBV5-6 and TRBJ1-6; possibly TRBD1 for D (6 bases). The germline CDR1 and CDR2 sequences are SGHDT and YYEEEE. The CDR3 contains 15 residues. V shed 4 bases and J shed 4 bases, with 12 bases lying between them.

The V call is TRBV13, the J call TRBJ2-7; tentative D call: TRBD1 (5 bases). Germline V gene data show CDR1 as PRHDT and CDR2 as FYEKMQ (reference sequence). CDR3 length: 15 residues. Trimming removed 3 bases at V and 2 bases at J, with 14 bases between. The CDR3 loop is CASSLVGPGAYEQYF. CDR3 sequence (DNA): TGTGCCAGCAGCTTGGTGGGGCCGGGTGCCTACGAGCAGTACTTC. Combining the CDR3 with reference TRBV13 and TRBJ2-7 gives the whole variable domain AAGVIQSPRHLIKEKRETATLKCYPIPRHDTVYWYQQGPGQDPQFLISFYEKMQSDKGSIPDRFSAQQFSDYHSELNMSSLELGDSALYFCASSLVGPGAYEQYFGPGTRLTVT.

This sequence joins TRBV27 and TRBJ1-6; D may be TRBD1 (5 bases). This CDR3 has 14 amino acids. With 6 bases removed from V and 7 bases from J, the gap between germline ends came to 13 bases. Germline V gives CDR1 MNHEY, CDR2 SMNVEV (reference sequence). The CDR3 DNA follows: TGTGCCAGCAGGCTACAGGCTAGGAATTCACCCCTCCACTTT. Its translation: CASRLQARNSPLHF.

The V call is TRBV19, the J call TRBJ2-5; tentative D call: TRBD2 (5 bases). V lost 4 bases to trimming and J lost 3 bases, with 9 bases between them. CDR3 length: 13 amino acids. CDR1 is LNHDA and CDR2 is SQIVND in the germline V gene (reference sequence). CDR3 loop: CASSTGLEETQYF. The CDR3 DNA reads TGTGCCAGTAGTACAGGACTGGAAGAGACCCAGTACTTC.

The chain couples TRBV10-3 to TRBJ2-5; a weak D match, TRBD1 (5 bases). Trimming removed 3 bases from V and 5 bases from J, with 19 bases in between. This CDR3 is built from 16 residues. CDR1 is ENHRY and CDR2 is SYGVKD in the germline V gene. CDR3 in amino acids: CAISEPAGPQRETQYF. DNA of the CDR3: TGTGCCATCAGTGAACCCGCAGGGCCCCAGAGGGAGACCCAGTACTTC.

CDR3 sequence reads: CASSTLAGGGNEQFF. The CDR3 nucleotides are TGTGCCAGCAGCACACTAGCCGGCGGTGGCAATGAGCAGTTCTTC. The rearrangement uses TRBV11-3 and TRBJ2-1; TRBD2 is a possible D gene (6 bases). Germline V gene sequence: CDR1 SGHNT, CDR2 YENEEA. V dropped 5 bases and J dropped 6 bases, with 17 bases sitting between them. This CDR3 contains 15 residues.

V and J are TRBV2 and TRBJ1-2; 8 bases align to TRBD1. The trim removed 3 bases at V and 2 bases at J, leaving 14 bases unmatched. There are 18 residues in the CDR3. Looked up from germline, CDR1 is SNHLY and CDR2 is FYNNEI. The CDR3 sequence: CASSESPQGVEINYGYTF. In DNA, the CDR3 is TGTGCCAGCAGTGAGAGTCCACAGGGGGTAGAAATAAACTATGGCTACACCTTC.

The rearrangement uses TRBV11-2 and TRBJ2-1, with D unclear. Germline loops: CDR1 SGHAT, CDR2 FQNNGV. The CDR3 sequence is 13 residues long. Trimming stripped 5 bases from V and 6 bases from J, with 11 bases between. The CDR3 DNA sequence: TGTGCCAGCAGCCTCAGGTCAGTCAATGAGCAGTTCTTC. Translation: CASSLRSVNEQFF.

The rearrangement uses TRBV5-1 and TRBJ2-5; maybe TRBD2 (6 bases). The germline V and J ends were trimmed by 2 bases and 0 bases, with 14 bases remaining between them. Germline V CDR1 and CDR2: SGHRS, YFSETQ. This CDR3 spans 16 amino acids. The CDR3, as DNA: TGCGCCAGCAGCTTATCGGTAGCGGTGTACCAAGAGACCCAGTACTTC. As protein: CASSLSVAVYQETQYF.

The chain has TRBV5-5 and TRBJ1-4, with a weak D call TRBD1 (5 bases). CDR1 and CDR2 from the germline V gene are SGHKS and YYEKEE (reference sequence). The CDR3 consists of 16 residues. With 4 bases removed from V and 2 bases from J, the gap between germline ends came to 15 bases. CDR3 DNA: TGTGCCAGCAGCCCCGACCCCGGGGGGACTAATGAAAAACTGTTTTTT. It translates to CASSPDPGGTNEKLFF.

The V call is TRBV14, the J call TRBJ2-7; no definite D call. Looked up from germline, CDR1 is SGHDN and CDR2 is FVKESK. The CDR3 is 12 residues long. V was cut by 4 bases and J by 2 bases, with 6 bases left in between. The chain's CDR3 is CASSRQAYEQYF. The CDR3 DNA is TGTGCCAGCAGCCGACAAGCCTACGAGCAGTACTTC.

This chain links TRBV30 with TRBJ1-3; 8 bases agree with TRBD1. CDR1 is GTSNPN and CDR2 is SVGIG in the germline V gene (reference sequence). V gave up 2 bases and J gave up 0 bases; unmatched junction bases: 3. The length of the CDR3 is 15 residues. Written as DNA, the CDR3 is TGTGCCTGGAGTCGGGACAGGTTCTCTGGAAACACCATATATTTT. It yields the protein CAWSRDRFSGNTIYF.